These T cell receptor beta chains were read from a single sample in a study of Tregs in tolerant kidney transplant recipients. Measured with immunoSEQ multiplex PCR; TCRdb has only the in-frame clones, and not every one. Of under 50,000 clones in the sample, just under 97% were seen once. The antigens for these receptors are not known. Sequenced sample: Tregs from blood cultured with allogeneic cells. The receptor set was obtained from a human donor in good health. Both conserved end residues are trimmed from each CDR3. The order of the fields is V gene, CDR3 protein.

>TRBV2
ASSEHQGGAKNIQY
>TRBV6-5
ASSYSIQSDTQY
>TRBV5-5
ASSLEGTRFLTDTQY
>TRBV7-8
ASSLGVAGGEETQY
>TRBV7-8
ASSRQGEVNTEAF
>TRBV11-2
ASSLTVAKPYNEQF
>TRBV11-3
ASSQTSVGTQY
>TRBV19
ASSMGHSRGYGYT
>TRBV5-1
ASTSGLVGAGELF
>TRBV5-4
ASSLSGSKGYEQY
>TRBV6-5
VAGAGASYEQY
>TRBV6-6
ASSFRTWGTDTQY
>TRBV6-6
ASSYLEGRTEAF
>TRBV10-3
AISGTRGGQYNEQF
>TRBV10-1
ASSEGDFGTASYEQY
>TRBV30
AWRVGLGTGELF
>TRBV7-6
ASSWQGLNGELF
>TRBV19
ASRDGNSPLH
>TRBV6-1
ASRDRGGNEQF
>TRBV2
ASRWTVNYGYT
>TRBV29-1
STGRQTGTEAF
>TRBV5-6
ASSPQGVEMVY
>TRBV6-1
ASSETGGAEAF
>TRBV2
ASSLDREAKKLF
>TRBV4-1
ASSPMEGAYGQPQH
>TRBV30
AFSQFLYGYT
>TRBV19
ASSWAGDTGELF
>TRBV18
ASSPAKTTNEKLF
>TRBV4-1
ASSPPKVAGRDEQF
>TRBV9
ASSVAQGLETQY
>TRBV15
ATSKGLLAKNIQY
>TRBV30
AWSVVGSAGELF
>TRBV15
ATSRGQRAKNIQY
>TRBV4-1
ASSPTTANYGYT
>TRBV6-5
ASSLGGYQNIQY
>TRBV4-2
ASSQDAAASYEQY
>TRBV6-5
ASSAWGTEAF
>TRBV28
ASSLVQGSGTDTQY
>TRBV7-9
ASSDRANYGYT
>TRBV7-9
ASSLVETGDLYGYT
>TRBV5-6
ASSYQGITEAF
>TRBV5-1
ASSLGTGASAQH
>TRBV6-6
ASQGLAGSEGEQY
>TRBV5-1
ASSLSLDSRLSKLF
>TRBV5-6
ASSLRGTQETQY
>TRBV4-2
ASSQQGASSGANVLT
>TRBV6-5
ASSPLGLGEAF
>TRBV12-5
ASGLVERGEQF
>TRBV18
ASSPSPARWDTQY
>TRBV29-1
SVEERQGQF
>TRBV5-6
ASSLTSVDTGELF
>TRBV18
ASSPQTLNRYGYT
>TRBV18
ASSRAAGISGTEAF